The 18 T cell receptor beta chains below all came from one sample that was sequenced in a study of CD8+ T cells in alopecia areata. Noted treatment: oral pan-JAK inhibitor, 5-10 mg twice daily. The authors extracted RNA and reverse transcribed it into cDNA as the sequencing template. Some clones are missing from TCRdb's copy, which holds only in-frame ones; the method was immunoSEQ multiplex PCR. The data show roughly 120,000 clones, around 56% seen once. The sequencing used CD4+ T cells sorted from blood, collected at week 4, from a patient treated with tofacitinib. The origin of the receptors is a human donor with alopecia areata.

The chain combines TRBV30 with TRBJ2-1; unclear D gene. This CDR3 has 15 amino acids. V dropped 1 base and J dropped 5 bases, with 15 bases sitting between them. From germline, CDR1 is GTSNPN and CDR2 SVGIG (reference sequence). The CDR3 nucleotides read TGTGCCTGGAGTGGAGACACTCTCCGGCACAATGAGCAGTTCTTC. Translated: CAWSGDTLRHNEQFF.

This sequence joins TRBV5-4 and TRBJ1-5, with a tentative D call TRBD1 (6 bases). The CDR3 runs 13 residues. Germline V lookup: CDR1 SGHNT, CDR2 YYREEE (reference sequence). V was pared by 1 base and J by 6 bases, with 8 bases between. CDR3 in DNA: TGTGCCAGCAGCTTGCAGGGGAGTCAGCCCCAGCATTTT. This codes for CASSLQGSQPQHF.

This clone appeared once. Within the sample, other DNA sequences also encode this same CDR3. CDR3 amino acids: CSVGGNTGELFF. The CDR3, as DNA: TGCAGCGTTGGAGGGAACACCGGGGAGCTGTTTTTT. The chain links TRBV29-1 to TRBJ2-2; unclear D gene. Germline V gene lookup returns CDR1 SQVTM and CDR2 ANQGSEA. This CDR3 has 12 residues. The V gene lost 4 bases and the J gene lost 1 base, with 4 bases spanning the gap.

The chain carries TRBV7-7 and TRBJ2-1; maybe TRBD2 (6 bases). Germline V gene lookup returns CDR1 SSHAT and CDR2 FNYEAQ (reference sequence). The CDR3 is made up of 15 amino acids. The V end was cut by 5 bases, the J end by 2 bases, with 13 bases between. DNA for the CDR3: TGTGCCAGCAGCCCGGGGACTCAAACCTACAATGAGCAGTTCTTC. This gives the protein CASSPGTQTYNEQFF.

The chain employs TRBV5-1 and TRBJ1-5; unclear D gene. This CDR3 region has 12 residues. V lost 9 bases and J 4 bases, leaving 11 bases between the germline ends. Germline V gives CDR1 SGHRS, CDR2 YFSETQ. In nucleotides, the CDR3 is TGCGCCACCATGGACGTAAATCAGCCCCAGCATTTT. This sequence encodes CATMDVNQPQHF.

The genes are TRBV10-1 and TRBJ2-3; TRBD1 aligns across 9 bases. This CDR3 is built from 14 residues. V lost 6 bases and J lost 1; bases outside the gene matches: 2. Germline V gene data show CDR1 as WNHNN and CDR2 as SYGVQD (reference sequence). The CDR3 reads CASSRDRGTDTQYF. The CDR3 DNA is TGCGCCAGCAGCCGGGACAGGGGCACAGATACGCAGTATTTT.

The chain couples TRBV30 to TRBJ2-7, with 12 bases lining up with TRBD2. CDR1 and CDR2 (germline): GTSNPN, SVGIG (reference sequence). CDR3 size: 17 residues. The J segment lost 0 bases and the V segment lost 2 bases, leaving 8 bases of the junction unmatched. The CDR3 is CAWSSWTSGTRSYEQYF. Written as DNA, the CDR3 is TGTGCCTGGAGTTCTTGGACTAGCGGGACCCGCTCCTACGAGCAGTACTTC.

The chain employs TRBV27 and TRBJ1-2; 8 bases map to TRBD1. The junction had 6 bases not matched to a gene; V was cut back by 3 bases and J by 3 bases. Germline CDR1 MNHEY, CDR2 SMNVEV (reference sequence). The CDR3 contains 15 residues. For the CDR3, the DNA is TGTGCCAGCAGTTTGCAGGGGGCGGGATACTATGGCTACACCTTC. This codes for CASSLQGAGYYGYTF.

This clone was seen at least ten times. The chain couples TRBV5-5 to TRBJ2-3; D is ambiguous. This CDR3 spans 11 amino acids. Germline CDR1 and CDR2: SGHKS and YYEKEE (reference sequence). V was clipped by 3 bases and J by 2 bases, with 1 base between them. This chain's CDR3 is CASSYTDTQYF. The CDR3 bases are TGTGCCAGCAGCTACACAGATACGCAGTATTTT.

This chain connects TRBV30 to TRBJ1-5; D uncertain. The germline gives CDR1 GTSNPN, CDR2 SVGIG (reference sequence). Trimming shortened V by 0 bases and J by 2 bases, and 11 bases separated the two germline ends. This CDR3 contains 15 residues. The CDR3 loop is CAWSVEGGRNQPQHF. The CDR3 nucleotides read TGTGCCTGGAGTGTAGAGGGAGGTCGCAATCAGCCCCAGCATTTT.

This chain connects TRBV6-1 to TRBJ1-2; D ambiguous. This CDR3 is 12 amino acids long. The germline V gene has CDR1 MNHNS and CDR2 SASEGT. Trimming cost V 8 bases and J 2 bases, with 9 bases left between them. The CDR3: CASGEWNYGYTF. The CDR3 DNA is TGTGCCAGCGGGGAATGGAACTATGGCTACACCTTC.

V and J are TRBV11-2 and TRBJ1-2; D is possibly TRBD1 (5 bases). V was pared by 5 bases and J by 6 bases, with 13 bases between. The CDR3 is 13 amino acids. Germline loops: CDR1 SGHAT, CDR2 FQNNGV. CDR3 loop: CASSKAGGNGYTF. CDR3 DNA: TGTGCCAGCAGCAAAGCGGGGGGGAATGGCTACACCTTC.

As regards this clone: Other DNA sequences of this sample code for an identical CDR3. CDR3 region: CASRYTDTQYF. The CDR3 nucleotides read TGTGCCAGCAGGTACACAGATACGCAGTATTTT. The chain combines TRBV6-5 with TRBJ2-3; D gene unclear. The CDR3 loop spans 11 amino acids. Between the trimmed V and J ends, which lost 6 bases and 2 bases, there was a span of 3 bases. The V gene's germline CDR1 is MNHEY and CDR2 SVGAGI.

This clone has only a few counts. The chain combines TRBV29-1 with TRBJ2-1, with D possibly TRBD1 on 5 matching bases. V lost 5 bases and J 7 bases, leaving 12 bases between the germline ends. The CDR3 length is 12 residues. Germline lookup yields CDR1 SQVTM and CDR2 ANQGSEA. In DNA, the CDR3 is TGCAGCGTTCAGGGAACGGAAAATGAGCAGTTCTTC. Amino acids: CSVQGTENEQFF.

The V gene is TRBV5-4, the J gene TRBJ2-7; possible D gene TRBD2, 7 bases. This CDR3 comprises 12 residues. The V gene lost 4 bases and the J gene lost 6 bases, with 11 bases spanning the gap. Germline V gives CDR1 SGHNT, CDR2 YYREEE (reference sequence). The CDR3 region is CASSRRGGEQYF. The CDR3 coding sequence is TGTGCCAGCAGCAGGAGGGGGGGCGAGCAGTACTTC.

The chain couples TRBV30 to TRBJ1-4, with D perhaps matching TRBD1 (6 bases). Trimming took 2 bases from V and 14 from J, leaving 18 bases between them. CDR1 GTSNPN and CDR2 SVGIG come from the germline V gene (reference sequence). The CDR3 is 13 amino acids. The CDR3 loop is CAWSSETGWALFF. The CDR3 bases are TGTGCCTGGAGTTCCGAAACAGGGTGGGCGCTGTTTTTT. The complete variable domain, with remaining parts taken from reference TRBV30 and TRBJ1-4, reads SQTIHQWPATLVQPVGSPLSLECTVEGTSNPNLYWYRQAAGRGLQLLFYSVGIGQISSEVPQNLSASRPQDRQFILSSKKLLLSDSGFYLCAWSSETGWALFFGSGTQLSVL.

The chain combines TRBV11-3 with TRBJ2-2, with D perhaps matching TRBD2 (6 bases). From germline, CDR1 is SGHNT and CDR2 YENEEA. Trimming cost V 4 bases and J 3 bases, with 12 bases left between them. The CDR3 consists of 15 residues. CDR3 bases: TGTGCCAGCAGCTCGGGGACGGGAGACACCGGGGAGCTGTTTTTT. It is translated as CASSSGTGDTGELFF.

This clone was observed a handful of times. The J gene is TRBJ1-2, the V gene TRBV6-6; D gene uncertain. The CDR3 consists of 12 residues. Germline loops: CDR1 MNHNY, CDR2 SVGAGI (reference sequence). V gave up 8 bases and J gave up 2 bases, with 9 bases separating them. The CDR3 nucleotides read TGTGCCAGCTCTGAAAGCAACTATGGCTACACCTTC. Its protein is CASSESNYGYTF.